The sequence of this TCR beta chain was determined in a study of beta chain features in type 1 diabetes. The wider study: All samples together contributed 100 million to 120 million sorted cells for examination.

Study-wide results and caveats: Type 1 diabetes patients had VDJ junctions that carried fewer insertions and more deletions. Sampled from patients, naive, central memory and Treg TCRB repertoires appeared more similar than those sampled from healthy donors.

Reverse transcribing all isolated RNA meant expressed TCRB transcripts were sequenced. Profiled with immunoSEQ multiplex PCR; TCRdb holds only in-frame clones, not every one. The sample records roughly 250,000 clones, 68% being singletons. By way of CD45RO/CCR7/CD25/CD127/CD95/CD27, the CD4+ regulatory, stem cell-like memory, central memory and naive cells were sorted. After removal of 7 bases from V and 0 bases from J, the junction contained 18 bases not matched to a gene. The V gene's germline CDR1 is GTSNPN and CDR2 SVGIG (reference sequence). The CDR3 is made up of 17 amino acids. A few counts support this clone. What it binds is unknown.

V is TRBV30 and J is TRBJ2-7; 7 nucleotides align to TRBD2. Sequenced: naive CD4+ T cells from blood. The clonotype comes from a man aged 25-40 years in good health. CDR3 sequence: CASPGGNGGPSSYEQYF. CDR3 coding DNA: TGTGCCTCCCCCGGGGGGAATGGAGGCCCGAGCTCCTACGAGCAGTACTTC.